Detailed here is one T cell receptor beta chain. Its antigen remains unidentified. The junction departs from germline at one end; a sequencing error may be responsible. The sample belongs to a study of cytomegalovirus exposure and HLA in healthy donors. General study points: In vitro work confirmed that a few CMV-associated chains recognize CMV antigens. About 150 TCR beta chains were listed as cytomegalovirus-associated.

The CDR3 length is 12 residues. CDR1 is SGHTA, CDR2 FQGNSA, per germline. TCRdb keeps only in-frame clones here, not all; method: immunoSEQ multiplex PCR. The sample yields around 150,000 clones, 84% seen once. The sequence derives from a young man in good health and CMV-seropositive. This sequence joins TRBV7-2 and TRBJ2-4; TRBD2 matches 7 bases. The sequenced material came from PBMCs. This chain's CDR3 is CASSSTGGRTGF. In nucleotides, the CDR3 is TGTGCCAGCAGCTCCACGGGGGGAAGGACGGGCTTC.